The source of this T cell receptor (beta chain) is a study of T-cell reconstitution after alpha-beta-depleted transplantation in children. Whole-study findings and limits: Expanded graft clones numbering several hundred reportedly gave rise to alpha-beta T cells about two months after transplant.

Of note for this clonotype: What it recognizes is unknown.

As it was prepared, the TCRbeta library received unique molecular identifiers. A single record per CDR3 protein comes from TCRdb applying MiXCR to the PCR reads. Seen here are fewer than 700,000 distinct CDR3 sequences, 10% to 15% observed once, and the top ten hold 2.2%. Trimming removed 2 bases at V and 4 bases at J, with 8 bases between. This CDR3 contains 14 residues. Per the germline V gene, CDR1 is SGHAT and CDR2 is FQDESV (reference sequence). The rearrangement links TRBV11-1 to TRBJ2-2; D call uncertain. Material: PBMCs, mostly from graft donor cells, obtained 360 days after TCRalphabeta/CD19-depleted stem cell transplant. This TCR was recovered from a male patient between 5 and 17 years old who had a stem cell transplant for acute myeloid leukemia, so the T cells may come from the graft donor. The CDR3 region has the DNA TGTGCCAGCAGCTTACGCGTTTTCACCGGGGAGCTGTTTTTT. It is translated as CASSLRVFTGELFF. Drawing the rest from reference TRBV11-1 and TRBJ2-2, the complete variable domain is EAEVAQSPRYKITEKSQAVAFWCDPISGHATLYWYRQILGQGPELLVQFQDESVVDDSQLPKDRFSAERLKGVDSTLKIQPAELGDSAMYLCASSLRVFTGELFFGEGSRLTVL.